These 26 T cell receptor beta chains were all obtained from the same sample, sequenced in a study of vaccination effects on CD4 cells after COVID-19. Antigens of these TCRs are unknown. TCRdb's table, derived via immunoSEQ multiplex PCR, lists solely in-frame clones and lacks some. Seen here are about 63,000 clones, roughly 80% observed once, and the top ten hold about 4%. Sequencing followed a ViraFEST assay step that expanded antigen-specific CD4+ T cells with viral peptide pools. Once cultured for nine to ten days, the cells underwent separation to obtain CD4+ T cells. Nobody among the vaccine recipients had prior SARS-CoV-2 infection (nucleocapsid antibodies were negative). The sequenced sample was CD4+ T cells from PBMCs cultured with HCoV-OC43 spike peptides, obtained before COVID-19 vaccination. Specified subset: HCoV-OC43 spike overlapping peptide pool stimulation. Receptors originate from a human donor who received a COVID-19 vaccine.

CDR3 coding DNA: TGTGCCAGCAGCATGGACAGCTCCTACGAGCAGTACGTC. Translating it yields CASSMDSSYEQYV. This chain uses TRBV5-4 with TRBJ2-7; TRBD1 might be the D (6 bases). The germline V gene encodes CDR1 SGHNT and CDR2 YYREEE (reference sequence). The CDR3 loop spans 13 amino acids. The germline V and J ends were trimmed by 4 bases and 0 bases, with 8 bases remaining between them.

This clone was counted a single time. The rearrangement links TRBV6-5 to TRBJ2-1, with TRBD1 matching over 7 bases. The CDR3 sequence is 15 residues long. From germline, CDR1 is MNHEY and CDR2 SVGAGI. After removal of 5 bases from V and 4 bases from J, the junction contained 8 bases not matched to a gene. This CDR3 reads CASSRTGGWYNEQFF. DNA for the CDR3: TGTGCCAGCAGTCGGACAGGTGGTTGGTACAATGAGCAGTTCTTC.

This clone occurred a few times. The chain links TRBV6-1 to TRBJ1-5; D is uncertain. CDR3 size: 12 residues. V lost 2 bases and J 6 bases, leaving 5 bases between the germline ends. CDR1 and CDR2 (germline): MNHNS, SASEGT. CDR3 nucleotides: TGTGCCAGCAGTGAACTCCGTCAGCCCCAGCATTTT. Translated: CASSELRQPQHF.

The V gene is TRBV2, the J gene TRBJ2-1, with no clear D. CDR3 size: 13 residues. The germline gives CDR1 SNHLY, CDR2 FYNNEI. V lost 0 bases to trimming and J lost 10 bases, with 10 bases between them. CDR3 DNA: TGTGCCAGCAGTGAAGCGCTTCAGGTGGAGCAGTTCTTC. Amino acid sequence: CASSEALQVEQFF. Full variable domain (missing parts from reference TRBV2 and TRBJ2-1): EPEVTQTPSHQVTQMGQEVILRCVPISNHLYFYWYRQILGQKVEFLVSFYNNEISEKSEIFDDQFSVERPDGSNFTLKIRSTKLEDSAMYFCASSEALQVEQFFGPGTRLTVL.

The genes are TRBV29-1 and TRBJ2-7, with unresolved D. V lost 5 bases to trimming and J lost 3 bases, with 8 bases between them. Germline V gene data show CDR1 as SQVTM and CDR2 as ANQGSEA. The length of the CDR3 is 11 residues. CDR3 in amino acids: CSVQVHYEQYV. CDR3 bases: TGCAGCGTTCAGGTTCACTACGAGCAGTACGTC.

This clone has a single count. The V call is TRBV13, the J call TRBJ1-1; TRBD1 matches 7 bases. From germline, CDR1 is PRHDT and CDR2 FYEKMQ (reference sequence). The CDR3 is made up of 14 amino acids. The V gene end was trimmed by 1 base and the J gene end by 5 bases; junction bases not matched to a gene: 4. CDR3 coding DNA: TGTGCCAGCAGCTTAGAGGGGGCTGGTACTGAAGCTTTCTTT. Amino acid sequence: CASSLEGAGTEAFF. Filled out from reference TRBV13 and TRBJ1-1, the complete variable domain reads AAGVIQSPRHLIKEKRETATLKCYPIPRHDTVYWYQQGPGQDPQFLISFYEKMQSDKGSIPDRFSAQQFSDYHSELNMSSLELGDSALYFCASSLEGAGTEAFFGQGTRLTVV.

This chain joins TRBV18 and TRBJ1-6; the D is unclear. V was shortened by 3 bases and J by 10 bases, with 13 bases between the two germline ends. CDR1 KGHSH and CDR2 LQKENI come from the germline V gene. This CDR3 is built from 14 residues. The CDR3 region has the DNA TGTGCCAGCTCACCGACTATCACCTCATCACCCCTCCACTTT. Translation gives CASSPTITSSPLHF.

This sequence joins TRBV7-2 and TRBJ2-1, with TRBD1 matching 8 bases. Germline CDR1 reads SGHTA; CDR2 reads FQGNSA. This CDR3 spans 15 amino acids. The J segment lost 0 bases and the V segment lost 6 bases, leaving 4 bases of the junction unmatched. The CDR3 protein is CASSYRGSSYNEQFF. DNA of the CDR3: TGTGCCAGCAGTTACAGGGGGAGCTCCTACAATGAGCAGTTCTTC. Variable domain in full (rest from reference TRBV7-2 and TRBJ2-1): GAGVSQSPSNKVTEKGKDVELRCDPISGHTALYWYRQSLGQGLEFLIYFQGNSAPDKSGLPSDRFSAERTGGSVSTLTIQRTQQEDSAVYLCASSYRGSSYNEQFFGPGTRLTVL.

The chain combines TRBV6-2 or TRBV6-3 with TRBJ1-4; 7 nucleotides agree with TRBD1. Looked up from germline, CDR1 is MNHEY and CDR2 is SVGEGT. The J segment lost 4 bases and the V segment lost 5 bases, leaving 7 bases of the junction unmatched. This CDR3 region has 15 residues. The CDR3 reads CASSAMGQHNEKLFF. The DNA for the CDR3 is TGTGCCAGCAGTGCCATGGGACAGCATAATGAAAAACTGTTTTTT.

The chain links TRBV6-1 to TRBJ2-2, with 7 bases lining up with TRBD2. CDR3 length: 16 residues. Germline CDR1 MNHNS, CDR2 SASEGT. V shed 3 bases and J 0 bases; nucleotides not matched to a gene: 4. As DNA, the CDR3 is TGTGCCAGCAGTGAGGGGGACTACGCGAACACCGGGGAGCTGTTTTTT. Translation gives CASSEGDYANTGELFF.

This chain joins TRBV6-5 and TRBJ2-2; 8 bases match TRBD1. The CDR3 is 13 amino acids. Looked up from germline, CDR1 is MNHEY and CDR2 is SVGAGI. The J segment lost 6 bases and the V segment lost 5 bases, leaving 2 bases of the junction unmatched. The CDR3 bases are TGTGCCAGCAGTAGGACAGGGTCCGGGGAGCTGTTTTTT. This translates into CASSRTGSGELFF.

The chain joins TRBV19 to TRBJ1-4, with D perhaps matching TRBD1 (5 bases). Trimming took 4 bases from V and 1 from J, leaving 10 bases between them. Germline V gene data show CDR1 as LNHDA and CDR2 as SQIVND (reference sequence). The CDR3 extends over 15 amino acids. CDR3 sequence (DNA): TGTGCCAGTAGTACGGGACGGGAAACTAATGAAAAACTGTTTTTT. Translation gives CASSTGRETNEKLFF.

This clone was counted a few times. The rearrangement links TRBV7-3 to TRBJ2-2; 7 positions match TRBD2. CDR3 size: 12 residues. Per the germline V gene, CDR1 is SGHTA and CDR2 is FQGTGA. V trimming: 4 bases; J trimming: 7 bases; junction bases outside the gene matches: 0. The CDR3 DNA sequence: TGTGCCAGCAGCTGGGGGGGCGGGGAGCTGTTTTTT. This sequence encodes CASSWGGGELFF.

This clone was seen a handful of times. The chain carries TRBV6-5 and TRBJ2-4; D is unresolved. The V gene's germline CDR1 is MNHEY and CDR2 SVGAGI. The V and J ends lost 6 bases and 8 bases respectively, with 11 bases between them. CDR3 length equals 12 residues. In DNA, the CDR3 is TGTGCCAGCAGATCCCCCTGGCACATTCAGTACTTC. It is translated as CASRSPWHIQYF.

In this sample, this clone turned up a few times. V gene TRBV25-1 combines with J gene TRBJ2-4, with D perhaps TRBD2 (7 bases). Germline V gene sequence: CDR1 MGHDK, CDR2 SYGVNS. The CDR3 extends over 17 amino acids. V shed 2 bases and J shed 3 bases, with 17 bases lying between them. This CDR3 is CASSEVRGRANKNIQYF. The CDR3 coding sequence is TGTGCCAGCAGTGAAGTTAGGGGGAGGGCAAACAAAAACATTCAGTACTTC.

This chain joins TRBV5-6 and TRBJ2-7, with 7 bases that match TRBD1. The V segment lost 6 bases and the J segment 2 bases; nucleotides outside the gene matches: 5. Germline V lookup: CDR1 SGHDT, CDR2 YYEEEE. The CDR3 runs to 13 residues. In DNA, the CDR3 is TGTGCCAGCAAGTCGAGGGGGCCCTACGAGCAGTACGTC. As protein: CASKSRGPYEQYV.

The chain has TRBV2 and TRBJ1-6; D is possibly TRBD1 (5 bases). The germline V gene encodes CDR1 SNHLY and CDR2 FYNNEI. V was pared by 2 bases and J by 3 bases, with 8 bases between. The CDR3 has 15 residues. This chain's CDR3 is CASSETGNYNSPLHF. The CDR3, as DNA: TGTGCCAGCAGTGAAACAGGAAACTATAATTCACCCCTCCACTTT.

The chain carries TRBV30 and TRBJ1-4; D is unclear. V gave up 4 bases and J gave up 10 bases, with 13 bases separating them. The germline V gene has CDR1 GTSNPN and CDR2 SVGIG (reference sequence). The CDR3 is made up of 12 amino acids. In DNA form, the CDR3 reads TGTGCCTGGACCGGCAATAACGGAAAACTGTTTTTT. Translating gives CAWTGNNGKLFF.

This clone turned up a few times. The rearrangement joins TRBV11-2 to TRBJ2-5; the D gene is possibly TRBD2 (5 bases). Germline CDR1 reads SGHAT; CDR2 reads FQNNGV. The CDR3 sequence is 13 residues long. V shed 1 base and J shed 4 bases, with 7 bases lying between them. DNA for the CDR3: TGTGCCAGCAGCTTAGGAACTAGAGAGACCCAGTACTTC. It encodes CASSLGTRETQYF.

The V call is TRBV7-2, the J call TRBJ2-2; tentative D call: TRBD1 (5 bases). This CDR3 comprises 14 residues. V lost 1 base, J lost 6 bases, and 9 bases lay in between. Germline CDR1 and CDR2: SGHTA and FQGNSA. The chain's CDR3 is CASSLVQGSGELFF. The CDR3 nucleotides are TGTGCCAGCAGCTTAGTGCAGGGTTCCGGGGAGCTGTTTTTT.

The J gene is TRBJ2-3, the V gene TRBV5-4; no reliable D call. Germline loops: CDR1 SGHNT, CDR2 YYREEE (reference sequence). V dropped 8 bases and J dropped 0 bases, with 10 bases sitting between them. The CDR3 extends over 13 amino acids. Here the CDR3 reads CASGRYSTDTQYF. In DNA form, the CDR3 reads TGTGCCAGTGGTCGCTACAGCACAGATACGCAGTATTTT.

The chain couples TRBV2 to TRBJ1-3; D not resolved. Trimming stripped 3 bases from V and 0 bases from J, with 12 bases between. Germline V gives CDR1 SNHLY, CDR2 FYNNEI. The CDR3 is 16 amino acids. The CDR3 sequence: CASSERRLSSGNTIYF. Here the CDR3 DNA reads TGTGCCAGCAGTGAGAGACGGCTCAGCTCTGGAAACACCATATATTTT.

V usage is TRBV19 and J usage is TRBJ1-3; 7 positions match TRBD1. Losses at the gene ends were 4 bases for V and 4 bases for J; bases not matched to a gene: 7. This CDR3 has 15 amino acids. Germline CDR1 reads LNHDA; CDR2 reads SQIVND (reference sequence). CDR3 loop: CASSTTTGTGNTIYF. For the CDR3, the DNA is TGTGCCAGTAGTACCACGACAGGGACAGGAAACACCATATATTTT.

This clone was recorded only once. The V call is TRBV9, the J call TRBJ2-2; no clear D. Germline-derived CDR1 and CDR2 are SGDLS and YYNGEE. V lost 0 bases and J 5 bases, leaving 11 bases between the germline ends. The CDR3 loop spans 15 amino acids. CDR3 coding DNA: TGTGCCAGCAGCGTAGACAGTGTCGGTACCGGGGAGCTGTTTTTT. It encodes CASSVDSVGTGELFF.

DNA for the CDR3: TGTGCCAGCGCGCTACTAGCGGGGCTAAACAATGAGCAGTTCTTC. Translated, it gives CASALLAGLNNEQFF. This chain links TRBV6-4 with TRBJ2-1; 10 bases fit TRBD2. This CDR3 is 15 amino acids long. The J segment lost 5 bases and the V segment lost 8 bases, leaving 9 bases of the junction unmatched. Germline values: CDR1 MRHNA, CDR2 SNTAGT.

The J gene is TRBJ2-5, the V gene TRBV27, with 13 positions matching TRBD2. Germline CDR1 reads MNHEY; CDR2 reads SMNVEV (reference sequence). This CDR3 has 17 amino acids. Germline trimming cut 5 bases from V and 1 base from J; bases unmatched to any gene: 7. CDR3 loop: CASSPRTSGGFQETQYF. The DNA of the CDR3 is TGTGCCAGCAGTCCTCGGACTAGCGGGGGCTTCCAAGAGACCCAGTACTTC.